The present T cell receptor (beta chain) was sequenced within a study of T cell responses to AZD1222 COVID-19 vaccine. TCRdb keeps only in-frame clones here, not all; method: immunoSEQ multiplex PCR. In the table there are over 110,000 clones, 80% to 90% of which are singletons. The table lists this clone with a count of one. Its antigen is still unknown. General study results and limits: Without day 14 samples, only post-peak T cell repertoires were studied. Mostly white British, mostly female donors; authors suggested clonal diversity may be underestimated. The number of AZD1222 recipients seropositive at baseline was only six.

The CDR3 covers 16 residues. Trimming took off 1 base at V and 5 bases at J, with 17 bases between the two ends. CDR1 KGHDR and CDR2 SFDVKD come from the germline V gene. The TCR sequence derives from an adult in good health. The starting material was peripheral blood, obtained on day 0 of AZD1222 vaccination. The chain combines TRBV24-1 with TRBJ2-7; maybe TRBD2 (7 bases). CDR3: CATSDLVFRGGHEQYF. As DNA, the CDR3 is TGTGCCACCAGTGATTTAGTTTTTAGGGGGGGACACGAGCAGTACTTC.